The 5 T cell receptor beta chains presented below share a single source sample, sequenced in a study of siplizumab effects on memory and regulatory T cells. Using immunoSEQ multiplex PCR, the repertoire was profiled, and TCRdb retains in-frame clones only, with some absent. The data contain tens of thousands of clones, about 89% of them singletons. The sequenced sample was CD8+ T cells sorted from blood. These receptors were taken from a human donor in good health.

The table lists this clone with a count of one. The chain has TRBV5-4 and TRBJ2-7, with D maybe TRBD2 (5 bases). V shed 5 bases and J shed 6 bases, with 18 bases lying between them. Germline V gene lookup returns CDR1 SGHNT and CDR2 YYREEE (reference sequence). The CDR3 runs 14 residues. The CDR3, as DNA: TGTGCCAGCAGTTCGGACTGGATTAGGGCCGAGCAGTACTTC. Amino acids: CASSSDWIRAEQYF.

The genes are TRBV6-4 and TRBJ1-1, with 9 bases fitting TRBD1. Per germline, CDR1 MRHNA and CDR2 SNTAGT. CDR3 length: 16 residues. Trimming cost V 6 bases and J 4 bases; bases outside gene matches: 12. CDR3 region: CASSDVPGQGRTEAFF. The CDR3 DNA follows: TGTGCCAGCAGCGACGTCCCGGGACAGGGTCGCACTGAAGCTTTCTTT.

The table lists this clone with a few counts. This chain joins TRBV27 and TRBJ2-2; D remains ambiguous. V shed 2 bases and J shed 3 bases, with 4 bases lying between them. In germline, CDR1 is MNHEY, CDR2 SMNVEV (reference sequence). This CDR3 contains 13 residues. CDR3 coding DNA: TGTGCCAGCAGTTTAGTATACACCGGGGAGCTGTTTTTT. Translation: CASSLVYTGELFF.

In DNA form, the CDR3 reads TGTGCCAGCAGTTCGGGGACCTCTGGGAGTAATTCACCCCTCCACTTT. This translates into CASSSGTSGSNSPLHF. The chain carries TRBV27 and TRBJ1-6, with D possibly TRBD1 on 5 matching bases. V was cut by 4 bases and J by 6 bases, with 16 bases left in between. Germline CDR1 is MNHEY and CDR2 is SMNVEV (reference sequence). This CDR3 comprises 16 residues.

This chain connects TRBV7-9 to TRBJ2-5; 11 bases map to TRBD1. The CDR3 spans 14 residues. V lost 4 bases to trimming and J lost 4 bases; unmatched junction nucleotides: 2. Per germline, CDR1 SEHNR and CDR2 FQNEAQ (reference sequence). CDR3: CASSWGTGGETQYF. CDR3 nucleotides: TGTGCCAGCAGCTGGGGGACAGGGGGAGAGACCCAGTACTTC.